This T cell receptor beta chain stems from a study of patients and donors after allogeneic stem cell transplantation. Germline CDR1 MNHEY, CDR2 SVGAGI. CDR3 length: 14 residues. Trimming left V 5 bases short and J 4 bases short, with 11 bases between. Each CDR3 protein gets one entry after TCRdb re-called the RT-PCR reads with MiXCR. The sample contains tens of thousands of distinct CDR3 sequences, 25% to 30% of which appear only once. The receptor was derived from a human donor who was either an allogeneic HSCT recipient or a stem cell or donor lymphocyte infusion donor (not recorded which). It is not recorded whose cells these are; they may come from a transplant donor. V and J are TRBV6-5 and TRBJ1-4, with D perhaps TRBD1 (5 bases). Sequenced input: blood, either unsorted or a sorted T cell fraction (not recorded which). CDR3 residues: CASSRTPDNEKLFF. CDR3 nucleotides: TGTGCCAGCAGTCGGACACCAGATAATGAAAAACTGTTTTTT.